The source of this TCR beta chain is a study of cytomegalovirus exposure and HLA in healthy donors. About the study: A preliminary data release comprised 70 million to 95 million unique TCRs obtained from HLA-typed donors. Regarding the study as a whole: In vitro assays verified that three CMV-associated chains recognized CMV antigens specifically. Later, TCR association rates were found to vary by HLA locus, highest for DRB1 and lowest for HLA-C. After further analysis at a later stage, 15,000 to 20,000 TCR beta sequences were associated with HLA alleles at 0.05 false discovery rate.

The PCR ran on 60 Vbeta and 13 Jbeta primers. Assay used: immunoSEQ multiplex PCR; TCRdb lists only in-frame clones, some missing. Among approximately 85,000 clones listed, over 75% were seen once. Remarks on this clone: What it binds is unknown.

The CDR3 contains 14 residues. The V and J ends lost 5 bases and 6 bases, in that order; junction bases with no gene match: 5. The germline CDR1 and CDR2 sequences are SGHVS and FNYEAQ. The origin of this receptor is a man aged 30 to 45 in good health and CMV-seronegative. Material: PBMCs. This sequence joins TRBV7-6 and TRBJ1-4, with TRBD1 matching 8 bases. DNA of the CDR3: TGTGCCAGCAGCCCCGGACAGGGTTATGAAAAACTGTTTTTT. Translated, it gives CASSPGQGYEKLFF.